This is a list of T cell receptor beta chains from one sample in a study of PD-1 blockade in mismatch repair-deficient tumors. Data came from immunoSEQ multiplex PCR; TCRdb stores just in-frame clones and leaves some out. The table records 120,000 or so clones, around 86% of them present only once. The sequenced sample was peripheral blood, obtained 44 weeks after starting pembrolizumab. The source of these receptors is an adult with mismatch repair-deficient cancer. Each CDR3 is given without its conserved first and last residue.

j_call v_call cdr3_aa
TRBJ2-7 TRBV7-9 ASSLARGGTRLYEQY
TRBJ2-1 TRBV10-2 ASSGPREGPGYNEQF
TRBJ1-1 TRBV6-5 ASSSRTYMNTEAF
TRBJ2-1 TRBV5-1 ASSLIGSYNEQF
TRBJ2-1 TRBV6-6 ASSYSLYREQF
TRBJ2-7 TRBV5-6 ASSFGFYEQY
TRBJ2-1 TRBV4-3 ASSQVPWVGPYNEQF
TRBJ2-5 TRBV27 ASSRRQAPQETQY
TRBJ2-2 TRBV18 ASSPTTSGGRTGELF
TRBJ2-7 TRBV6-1 ASSSQGAVVEQY
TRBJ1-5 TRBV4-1 ASSHRANQPQH
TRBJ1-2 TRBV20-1 SARRGGGYT
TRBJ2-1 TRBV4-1 ASSQPLGNEQF
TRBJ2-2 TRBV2 ASLHTGELF
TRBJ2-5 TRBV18 ASSPRDRGPWETQY
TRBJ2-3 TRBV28 ASSQNSGSLDTQY
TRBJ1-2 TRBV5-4 ASSWGVGRINYGYT
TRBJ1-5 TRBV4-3 ASSQDRFSNQPQH
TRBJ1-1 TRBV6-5 ASSYSGGRLNTEAF
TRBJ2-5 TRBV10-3 ATATGGGSETQY
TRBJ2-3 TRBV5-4 ASSPPSASTDTQY
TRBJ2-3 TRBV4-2 ASSQDLGGDTQY
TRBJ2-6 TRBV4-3 ASSQDQGTGANVLT